This TCR beta chain appears in the sequencing data of a study of blood T cells in healthy people across ages. Trimming removed 5 bases at V and 14 bases at J, with 19 bases between. CDR1 is SGHTA and CDR2 is FQGNSA in the germline V gene. The CDR3 spans 13 residues. Each donor supplied around 9.6 milliliters of peripheral blood. Combining a sample-barcoded 5' primer with a J-beta primer mix, a second PCR ran for about 7 to 12 cycles. Each of the cDNA molecules was tagged by a template-switch adaptor with 12 random nucleotides. TCRdb re-called the 5' RACE reads with MiXCR, one entry per CDR3 protein. The repertoire has some 730,000 distinct CDR3 sequences, about a fifth of them found once; the top ten carry around 22%.

This receptor was identified in a man in his 70s in good health. V usage is TRBV7-2 and J usage is TRBJ2-1; D may be TRBD2 (6 bases). Source material: blood. CDR3: CASSPNRGDLKFF. Written as DNA, the CDR3 is TGTGCCAGCAGCCCCAACCGAGGGGACTTGAAGTTCTTC.